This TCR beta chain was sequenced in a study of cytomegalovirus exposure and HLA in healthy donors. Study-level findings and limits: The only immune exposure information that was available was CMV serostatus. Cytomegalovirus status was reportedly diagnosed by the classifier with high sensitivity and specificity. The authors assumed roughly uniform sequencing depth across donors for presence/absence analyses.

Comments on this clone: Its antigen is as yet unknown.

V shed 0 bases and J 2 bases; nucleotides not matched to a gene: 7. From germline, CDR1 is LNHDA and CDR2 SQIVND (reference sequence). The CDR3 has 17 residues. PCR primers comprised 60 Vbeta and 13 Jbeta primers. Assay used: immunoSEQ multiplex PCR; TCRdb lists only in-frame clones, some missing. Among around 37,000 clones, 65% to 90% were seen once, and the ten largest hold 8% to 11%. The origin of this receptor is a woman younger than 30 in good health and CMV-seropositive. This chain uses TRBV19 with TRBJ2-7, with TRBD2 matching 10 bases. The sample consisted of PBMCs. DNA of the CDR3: TGTGCCAGTAGTATAGATGGGGGGACTAGCGCACCCTACGAGCAGTACTTC. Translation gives CASSIDGGTSAPYEQYF.